This T cell receptor beta chain was obtained from a study of Ad26.COV2.S vaccination and SARS-CoV-2 variants. Study-level background: Doses of Ad26.COV2.S were injected into muscle once or twice, 56 days apart.

Treatment reported: roughly 18 received Ad26.COV2.S at low or high dose, single or two shots; about five received placebo; per-sample allocation not given. The samples were gathered on day 63 after the first injection of vaccine or placebo. Details on this clone: Its antigen is as yet unknown.

Study-level findings and limits: Vaccine recipients surpassed placebo recipients in spike-specific TCR breadth. Total T cell responses were possibly underestimated by TCR breadth and depth analyses.

With V trimmed by 7 bases and J by 7 bases, 7 bases remained unmatched. This CDR3 comprises 15 residues. Germline lookup yields CDR1 MNHNS and CDR2 SASEGT. The table came from immunoSEQ multiplex PCR; TCRdb's copy has only in-frame clones and leaves some out. The profile covers approximately 410,000 clones, with roughly 90% appearing a single time and about 1.7% taken by the ten largest. Sample: peripheral blood, taken in a trial of Ad26.COV2.S vaccine versus placebo. The receptor was derived from a person aged 18 to 65 who received the Ad26.COV2.S COVID-19 vaccine or a placebo. The chain couples TRBV6-1 to TRBJ2-1, with TRBD2 matching over 13 bases. The CDR3 reads CASTLGLAGQNEQFF. CDR3 DNA: TGTGCCAGCACCCTGGGACTAGCGGGACAGAATGAGCAGTTCTTC.